The T cell receptor (beta chain) described here comes from a study of T-cell reconstitution after alpha-beta-depleted transplantation in children. Study-wide findings and caveats: Newly produced T cells mostly provided counts and TCRbeta diversity after one year, as hyperexpanded clones declined. Several hundred expanded graft clones reportedly were the source of alpha-beta T cells about two months after transplant.

J was trimmed by 0 bases and V by 5 bases; bases with no gene match: 4. Germline V lookup: CDR1 SGHAT, CDR2 FQNNGV. The CDR3 contains 15 residues. A library of TCRbeta sequences, prepared with unique molecular identifiers, was generated. One entry per CDR3 protein, called by TCRdb with MiXCR from the PCR reads. The sample has hundreds of thousands of distinct CDR3 sequences, about 16% seen once. On this clonotype itself: Its antigen remains unidentified.

The sample in question was PBMCs, mostly from graft donor cells, obtained 360 days after TCRalphabeta/CD19-depleted stem cell transplant. The sequence came from a boy in the first two years of life who had a stem cell transplant for Wiskott-Aldrich syndrome, so the T cells may come from the graft donor. The chain employs TRBV11-2 and TRBJ2-1; TRBD1 matches 7 bases. The CDR3 DNA reads TGTGCCAGCAGCCAGGGGGAAAGCTCCTACAATGAGCAGTTCTTC. This encodes CASSQGESSYNEQFF.